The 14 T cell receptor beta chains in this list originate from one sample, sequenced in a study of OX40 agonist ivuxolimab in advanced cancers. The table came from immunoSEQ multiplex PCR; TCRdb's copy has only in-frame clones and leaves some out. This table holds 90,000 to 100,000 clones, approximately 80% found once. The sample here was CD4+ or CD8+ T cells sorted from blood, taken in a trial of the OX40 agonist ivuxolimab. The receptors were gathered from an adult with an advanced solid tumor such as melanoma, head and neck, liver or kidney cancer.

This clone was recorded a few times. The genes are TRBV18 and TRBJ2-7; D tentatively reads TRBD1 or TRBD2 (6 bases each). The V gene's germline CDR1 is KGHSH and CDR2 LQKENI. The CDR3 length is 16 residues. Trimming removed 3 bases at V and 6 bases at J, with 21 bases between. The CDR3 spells CASSPGAGRGGGEQYF. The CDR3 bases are TGTGCCAGCTCACCCGGGGCCGGACGAGGAGGGGGCGAGCAGTACTTC.

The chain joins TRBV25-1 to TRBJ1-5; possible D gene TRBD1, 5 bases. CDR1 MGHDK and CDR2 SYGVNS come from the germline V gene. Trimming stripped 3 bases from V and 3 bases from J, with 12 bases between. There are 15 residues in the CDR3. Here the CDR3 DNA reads TGTGCCAGCAGTGATTACGGGGCCAACAATCAGCCCCAGCATTTT. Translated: CASSDYGANNQPQHF.

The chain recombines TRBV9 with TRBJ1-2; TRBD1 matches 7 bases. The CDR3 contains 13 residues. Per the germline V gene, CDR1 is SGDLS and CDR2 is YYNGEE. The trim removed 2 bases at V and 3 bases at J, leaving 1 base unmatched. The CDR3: CASSVTGDYGYTF. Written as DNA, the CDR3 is TGTGCCAGCAGCGTTACAGGGGACTATGGCTACACCTTC.

The CDR3 sequence is CASSTRLESNYEQYF. The CDR3 DNA sequence: TGTGCCAGCAGCACGCGACTCGAGTCTAACTACGAGCAGTACTTC. This rearrangement joins TRBV7-9 to TRBJ2-7; no clear D gene. Trimming removed 5 bases from V and 3 bases from J, with 17 bases in between. The CDR3 runs to 15 residues. The germline V gene encodes CDR1 SEHNR and CDR2 FQNEAQ (reference sequence).

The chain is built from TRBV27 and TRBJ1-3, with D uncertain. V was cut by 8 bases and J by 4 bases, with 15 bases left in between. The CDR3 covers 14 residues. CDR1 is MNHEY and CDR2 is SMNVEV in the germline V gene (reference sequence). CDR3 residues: CASAPRQTGNTIYF. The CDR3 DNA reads TGTGCCAGCGCCCCGCGGCAGACGGGAAACACCATATATTTT.

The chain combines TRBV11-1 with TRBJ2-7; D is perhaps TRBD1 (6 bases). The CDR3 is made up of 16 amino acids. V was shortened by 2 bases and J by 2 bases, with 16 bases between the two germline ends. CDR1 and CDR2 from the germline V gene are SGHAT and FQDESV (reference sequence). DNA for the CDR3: TGTGCCAGCAGCTTACCCGACAGGCCGCTAACCTACGAGCAGTACTTC. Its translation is CASSLPDRPLTYEQYF. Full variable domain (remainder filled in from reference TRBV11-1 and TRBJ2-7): EAEVAQSPRYKITEKSQAVAFWCDPISGHATLYWYRQILGQGPELLVQFQDESVVDDSQLPKDRFSAERLKGVDSTLKIQPAELGDSAMYLCASSLPDRPLTYEQYFGPGTRLTVT.

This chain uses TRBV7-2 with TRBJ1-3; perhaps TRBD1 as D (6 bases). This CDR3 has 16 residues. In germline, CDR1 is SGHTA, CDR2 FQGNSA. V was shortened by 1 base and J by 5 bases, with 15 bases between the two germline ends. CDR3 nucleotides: TGTGCCAGCAGCTTAGTTTGGAGGACAGACCGAAACACCATATATTTT. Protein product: CASSLVWRTDRNTIYF.

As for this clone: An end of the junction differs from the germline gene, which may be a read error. In DNA form, the CDR3 reads TGTGCCTGGAGTGCAGGAAACACCGAGGAGCTGTTTTTT. It codes for CAWSAGNTEELFF. J is TRBJ2-2 and V is TRBV30; no clear D gene. CDR1 is GTSNPN and CDR2 is SVGIG in the germline V gene (reference sequence). This CDR3 region has 13 residues.

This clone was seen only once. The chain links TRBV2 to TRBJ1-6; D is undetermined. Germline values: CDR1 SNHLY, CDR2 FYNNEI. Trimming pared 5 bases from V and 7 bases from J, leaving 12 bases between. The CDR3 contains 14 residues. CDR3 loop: CASSRQVGNSPLHF. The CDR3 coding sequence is TGTGCCAGCAGTCGGCAGGTGGGGAATTCACCCCTCCACTTT.

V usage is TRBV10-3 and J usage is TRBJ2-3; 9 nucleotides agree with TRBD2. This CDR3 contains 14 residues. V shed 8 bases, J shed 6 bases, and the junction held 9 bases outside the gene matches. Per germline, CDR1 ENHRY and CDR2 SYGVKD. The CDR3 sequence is CAISFSGGQDTQYF. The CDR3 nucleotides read TGTGCCATCTCTTTTAGCGGGGGCCAGGATACGCAGTATTTT.

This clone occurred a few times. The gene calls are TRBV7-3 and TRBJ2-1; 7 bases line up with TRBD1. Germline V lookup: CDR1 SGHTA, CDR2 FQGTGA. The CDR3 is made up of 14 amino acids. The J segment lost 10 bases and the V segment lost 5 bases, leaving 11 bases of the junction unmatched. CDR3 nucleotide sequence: TGTGCCAGCAGCCCGAGACAGGGCATCGGGGAGCAGTTCTTC. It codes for CASSPRQGIGEQFF.

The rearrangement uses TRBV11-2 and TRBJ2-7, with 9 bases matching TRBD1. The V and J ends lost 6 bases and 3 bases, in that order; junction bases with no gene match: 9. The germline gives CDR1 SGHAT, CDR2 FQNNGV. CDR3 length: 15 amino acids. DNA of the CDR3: TGTGCCAGCAGATACGACAGGGGGAGCCGCTACGAGCAGTACTTC. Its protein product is CASRYDRGSRYEQYF.

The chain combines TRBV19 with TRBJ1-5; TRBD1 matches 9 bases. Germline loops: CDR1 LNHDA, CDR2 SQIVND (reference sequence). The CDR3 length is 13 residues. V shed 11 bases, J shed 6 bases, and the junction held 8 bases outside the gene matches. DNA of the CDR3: TGTGCCGTGAGACAGGGGGAGGGTCAGCCCCAGCATTTT. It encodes CAVRQGEGQPQHF.

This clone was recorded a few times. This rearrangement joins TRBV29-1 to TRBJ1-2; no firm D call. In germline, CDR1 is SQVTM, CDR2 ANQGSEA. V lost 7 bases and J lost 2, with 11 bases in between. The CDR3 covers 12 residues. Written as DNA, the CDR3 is TGCAGCGAACGGACGGGAAACTATGGCTACACCTTC. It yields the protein CSERTGNYGYTF.